This T cell receptor beta chain was sequenced during a study of blood T cells in healthy people across ages. Turning to this clonotype: Its ends do not fully match the called genes, so a read error is possible.

CDR3 length: 14 residues. Germline V gene sequence: CDR1 SGHTA, CDR2 FQGNSA. Through a sample-barcoded 5' primer and a J-beta primer mix, a second PCR was run for about 6 to 12 cycles. Each TCR beta cDNA got a 12-nucleotide random molecular identifier. TCRdb fed the 5' RACE reads into MiXCR, producing one record per CDR3 protein. The data contain hundreds of thousands of distinct CDR3 sequences, about 52% of them singletons. The chain is built from TRBV7-2 and TRBJ2-5, with 7 bases identical to TRBD1. Input material: blood. This clonotype originated in an older woman in good health. DNA for the CDR3: TGTGCCGGCAGCTTCACCACAGGGGTAGAGACCCAGTACTTC. Its protein product is CAGSFTTGVETQYF. The variable domain in full, with the rest retrieved from reference TRBV7-2 and TRBJ2-5, is GAGVSQSPSNKVTEKGKDVELRCDPISGHTALYWYRQSLGQGLEFLIYFQGNSAPDKSGLPSDRFSAERTGGSVSTLTIQRTQQEDSAVYLCAGSFTTGVETQYFGPGTRLLVL.